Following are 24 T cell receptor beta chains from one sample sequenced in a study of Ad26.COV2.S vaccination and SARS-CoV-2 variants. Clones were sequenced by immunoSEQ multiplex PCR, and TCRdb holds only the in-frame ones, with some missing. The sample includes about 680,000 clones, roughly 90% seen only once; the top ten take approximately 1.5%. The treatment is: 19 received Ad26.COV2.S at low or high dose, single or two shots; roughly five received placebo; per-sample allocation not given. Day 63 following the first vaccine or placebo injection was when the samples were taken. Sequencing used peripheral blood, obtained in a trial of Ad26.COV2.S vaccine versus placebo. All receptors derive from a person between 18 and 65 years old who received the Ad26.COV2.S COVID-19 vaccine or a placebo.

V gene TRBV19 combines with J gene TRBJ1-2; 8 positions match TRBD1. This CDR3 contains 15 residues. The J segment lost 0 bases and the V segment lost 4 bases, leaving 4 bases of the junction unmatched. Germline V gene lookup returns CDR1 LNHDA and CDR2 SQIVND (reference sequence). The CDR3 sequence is CASSTRTGTNYGYTF. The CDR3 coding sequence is TGTGCCAGTAGTACGCGGACAGGGACTAACTATGGCTACACCTTC.

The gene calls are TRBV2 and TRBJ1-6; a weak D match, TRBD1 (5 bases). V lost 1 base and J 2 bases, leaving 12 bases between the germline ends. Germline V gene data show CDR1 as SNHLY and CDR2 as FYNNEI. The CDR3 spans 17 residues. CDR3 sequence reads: CASSEDTGNTYNSPLHF. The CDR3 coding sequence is TGTGCCAGCAGTGAAGATACAGGAAATACCTATAATTCACCCCTCCACTTT.

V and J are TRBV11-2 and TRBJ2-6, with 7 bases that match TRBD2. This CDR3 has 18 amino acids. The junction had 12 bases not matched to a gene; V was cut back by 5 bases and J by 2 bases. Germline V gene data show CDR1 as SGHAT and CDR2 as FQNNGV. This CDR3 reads CASSPLSGGVAGANVLTF. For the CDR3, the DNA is TGTGCCAGCAGCCCCCTGTCGGGGGGAGTGGCTGGGGCCAACGTCCTGACTTTC.

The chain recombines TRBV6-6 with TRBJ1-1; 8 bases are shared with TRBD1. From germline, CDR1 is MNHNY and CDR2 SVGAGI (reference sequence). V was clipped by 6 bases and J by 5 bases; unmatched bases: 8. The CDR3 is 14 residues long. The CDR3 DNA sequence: TGTGCCAGCAGGCCAACAGGGGGGGGAACTGAAGCTTTCTTT. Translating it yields CASRPTGGGTEAFF.

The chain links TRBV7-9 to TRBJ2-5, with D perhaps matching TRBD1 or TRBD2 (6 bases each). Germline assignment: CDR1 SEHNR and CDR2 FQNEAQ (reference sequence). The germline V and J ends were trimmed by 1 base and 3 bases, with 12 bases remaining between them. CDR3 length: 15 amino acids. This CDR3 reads CASSLEGGLKETQYF. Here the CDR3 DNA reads TGTGCCAGCAGCTTAGAGGGGGGCCTGAAAGAGACCCAGTACTTC.

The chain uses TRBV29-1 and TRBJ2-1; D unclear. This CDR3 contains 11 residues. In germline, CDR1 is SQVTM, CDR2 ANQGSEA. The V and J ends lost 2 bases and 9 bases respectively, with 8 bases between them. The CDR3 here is CSVELAGEQFF. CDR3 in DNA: TGCAGCGTTGAACTCGCTGGTGAGCAGTTCTTC.

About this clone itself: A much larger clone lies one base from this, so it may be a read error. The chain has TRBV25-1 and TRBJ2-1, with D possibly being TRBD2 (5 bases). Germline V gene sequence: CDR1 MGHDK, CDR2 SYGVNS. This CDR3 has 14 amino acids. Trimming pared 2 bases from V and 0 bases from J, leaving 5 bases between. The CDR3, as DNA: TGTGCCAGCAGTGAAGGGAGCTCCTACAATGAGCAGTTCTTC. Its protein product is CASSEGSSYNEQFF.

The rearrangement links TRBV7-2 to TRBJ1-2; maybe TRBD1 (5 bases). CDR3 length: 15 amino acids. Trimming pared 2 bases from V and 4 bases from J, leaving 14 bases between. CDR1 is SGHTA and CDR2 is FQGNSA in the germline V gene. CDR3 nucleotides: TGTGCCAGCAGCTTATCCTCCGGACAAACCTATGGCTACACCTTC. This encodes CASSLSSGQTYGYTF.

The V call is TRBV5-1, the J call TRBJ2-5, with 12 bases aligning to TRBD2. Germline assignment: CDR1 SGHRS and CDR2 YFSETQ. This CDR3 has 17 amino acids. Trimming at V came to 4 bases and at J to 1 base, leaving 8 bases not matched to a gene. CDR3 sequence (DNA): TGCGCCAGCAGCCCACTGACTAGCGGGAGTAGCCAAGAGACCCAGTACTTC. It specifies CASSPLTSGSSQETQYF.

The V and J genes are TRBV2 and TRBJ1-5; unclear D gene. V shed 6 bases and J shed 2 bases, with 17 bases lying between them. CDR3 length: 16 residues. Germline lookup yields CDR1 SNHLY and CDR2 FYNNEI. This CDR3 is CASRGGLSGGNQPQHF. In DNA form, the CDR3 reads TGTGCCAGCAGGGGCGGACTTTCGGGTGGCAATCAGCCCCAGCATTTT.

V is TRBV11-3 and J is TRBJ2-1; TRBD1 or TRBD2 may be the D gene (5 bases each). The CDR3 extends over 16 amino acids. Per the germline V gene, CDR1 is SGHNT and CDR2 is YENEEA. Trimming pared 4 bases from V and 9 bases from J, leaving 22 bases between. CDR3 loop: CASSSSLGQGGGEQFF. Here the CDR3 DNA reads TGTGCCAGCAGCTCCTCCCTCGGGCAGGGTGGGGGTGAGCAGTTCTTC.

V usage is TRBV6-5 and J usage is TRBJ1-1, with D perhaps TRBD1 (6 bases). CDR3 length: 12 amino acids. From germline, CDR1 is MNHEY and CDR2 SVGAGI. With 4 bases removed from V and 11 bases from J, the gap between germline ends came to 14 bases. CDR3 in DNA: TGTGCCAGCAGTTCCCCGGGGGGCTGGGCTTTCTTT. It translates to CASSSPGGWAFF.

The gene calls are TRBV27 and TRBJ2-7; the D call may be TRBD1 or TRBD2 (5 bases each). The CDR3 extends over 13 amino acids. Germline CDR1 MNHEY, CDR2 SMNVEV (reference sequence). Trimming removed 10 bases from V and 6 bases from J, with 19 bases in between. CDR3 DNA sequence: TGTGCCACCTGGGACGTAATCGGGACCGAGCAGTACTTC. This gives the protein CATWDVIGTEQYF.

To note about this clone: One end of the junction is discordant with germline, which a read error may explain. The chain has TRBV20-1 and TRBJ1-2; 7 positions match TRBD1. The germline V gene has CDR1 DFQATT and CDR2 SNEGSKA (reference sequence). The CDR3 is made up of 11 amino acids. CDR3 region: CSARDADRVIF. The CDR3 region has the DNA TGCAGTGCTAGAGATGCTGACAGGGTGATATTC.

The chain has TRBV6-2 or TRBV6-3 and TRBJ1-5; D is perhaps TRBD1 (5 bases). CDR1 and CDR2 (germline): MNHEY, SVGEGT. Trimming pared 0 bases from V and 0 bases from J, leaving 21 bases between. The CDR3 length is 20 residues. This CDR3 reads CASSYSLGAKGLNSNQPQHF. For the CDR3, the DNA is TGTGCCAGCAGTTACTCCCTAGGGGCAAAGGGCCTTAATAGCAATCAGCCCCAGCATTTT.

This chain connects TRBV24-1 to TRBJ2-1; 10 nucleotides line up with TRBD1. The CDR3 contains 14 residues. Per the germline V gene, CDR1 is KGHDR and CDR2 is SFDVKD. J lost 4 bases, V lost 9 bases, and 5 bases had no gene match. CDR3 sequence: CATGGDRGYNEQFF. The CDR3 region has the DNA TGTGCCACCGGGGGGGACAGGGGATACAATGAGCAGTTCTTC.

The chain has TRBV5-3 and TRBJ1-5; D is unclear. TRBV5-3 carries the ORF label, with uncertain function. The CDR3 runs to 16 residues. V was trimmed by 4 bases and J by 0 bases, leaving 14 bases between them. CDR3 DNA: TGTGCCAGAAGCCGCCTGGAGGGCTATAGCAATCAGCCCCAGCATTTT. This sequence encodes CARSRLEGYSNQPQHF.

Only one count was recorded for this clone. The CDR3 is CASSRTEYGYTF. DNA of the CDR3: TGTGCCAGCAGCCGGACCGAATATGGCTACACCTTC. The V and J genes are TRBV5-4 and TRBJ1-2; D gene unclear. CDR1 and CDR2 (germline): SGHNT, YYREEE (reference sequence). Trimming removed 4 bases at V and 5 bases at J, with 9 bases between. The CDR3 consists of 12 residues. Variable domain in full (rest from reference TRBV5-4 and TRBJ1-2): ETGVTQSPTHLIKTRGQQVTLRCSSQSGHNTVSWYQQALGQGPQFIFQYYREEENGRGNFPPRFSGLQFPNYSSELNVNALELDDSALYLCASSRTEYGYTFGSGTRLTVV.

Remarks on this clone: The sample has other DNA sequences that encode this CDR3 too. The CDR3: CASRGGNQPQHF. DNA of the CDR3: TGTGCCAGCAGAGGGGGGAATCAGCCCCAGCATTTT. The chain carries TRBV6-5 and TRBJ1-5, with D possibly TRBD1 on 6 matching bases. This CDR3 has 12 residues. Trimming cost V 6 bases and J 4 bases, with 7 bases left between them. Germline V gene sequence: CDR1 MNHEY, CDR2 SVGAGI.

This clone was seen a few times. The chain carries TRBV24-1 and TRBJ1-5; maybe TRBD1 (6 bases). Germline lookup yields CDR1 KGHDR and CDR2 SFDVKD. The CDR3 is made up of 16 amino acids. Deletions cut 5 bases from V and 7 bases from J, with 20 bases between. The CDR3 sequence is CATSAREGGGEQPQHF. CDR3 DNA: TGTGCCACCAGTGCCCGAGAGGGGGGTGGGGAACAGCCCCAGCATTTT.

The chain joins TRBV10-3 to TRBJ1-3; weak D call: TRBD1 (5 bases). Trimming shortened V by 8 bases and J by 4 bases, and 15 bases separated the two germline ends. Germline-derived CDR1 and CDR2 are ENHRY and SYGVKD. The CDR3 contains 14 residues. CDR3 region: CAIGDQGAGNTIYF. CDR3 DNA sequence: TGTGCCATCGGGGATCAGGGAGCCGGAAACACCATATATTTT.

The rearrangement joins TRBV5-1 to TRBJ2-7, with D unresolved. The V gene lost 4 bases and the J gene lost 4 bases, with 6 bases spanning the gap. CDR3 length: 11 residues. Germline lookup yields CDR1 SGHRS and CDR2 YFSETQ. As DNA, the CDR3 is TGCGCCAGCAGCGTTGGGTACGAGCAGTACTTC. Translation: CASSVGYEQYF.

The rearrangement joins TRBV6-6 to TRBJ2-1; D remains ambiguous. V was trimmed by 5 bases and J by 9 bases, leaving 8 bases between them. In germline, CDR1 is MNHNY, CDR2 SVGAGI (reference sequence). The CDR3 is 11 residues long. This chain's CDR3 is CASSPRGEQFF. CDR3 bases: TGTGCCAGCAGTCCCAGAGGTGAGCAGTTCTTC.

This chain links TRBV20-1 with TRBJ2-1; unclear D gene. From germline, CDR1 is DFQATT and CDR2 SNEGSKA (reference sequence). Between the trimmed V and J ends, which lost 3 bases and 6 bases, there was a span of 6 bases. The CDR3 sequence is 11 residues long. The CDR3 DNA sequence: TGCAGTGCTAGTTCTTCCAATGAGCAGTTCTTC. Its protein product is CSASSSNEQFF.